What follows are 29 T cell receptor beta chains derived from one specimen sequenced in a study of tumor and adjacent non-tumor tissue in lung cancer (dated by TCRdb to between 2018 and 2020). RNA was isolated from bulk, unsorted tissue, and RNA quality was assessed with a NanoDrop ND-1000 and an Agilent 2100. Library preparation employed multiplex PCR. The sample was run on an Illumina HiSeq 2500. TCRbeta libraries were built by three rounds of nested PCR using primers (Table S4), following protocols modified from ARM-PCR. Using fastp trimming at Q25 and MiXCR clonotype assembly, TCRdb reanalyzed the public sequencing data and kept in-frame beta chains. One record per CDR3 amino acid sequence lists the most common genes and DNA. The sample contains some 120,000 distinct CDR3 sequences, over 65% of them found a single time. The biggest ten clones account for about 13% of the sample. Sequenced sample: lung tumor tissue. Receptors were obtained from a man aged 25 to 40 with non-small cell lung cancer.

This clonotype was recorded a few times. The chain employs TRBV5-1 and TRBJ2-2; a weak D match, TRBD1 (5 bases). This CDR3 contains 16 residues. CDR1 SGHRS and CDR2 YFSETQ come from the germline V gene. V was trimmed by 4 bases and J by 1 base, leaving 14 bases between them. The CDR3 region is CASSRYDSQNTGELFF. The CDR3 nucleotides read TGCGCCAGCAGCCGCTACGACAGCCAGAACACCGGGGAGCTGTTTTTT.

This clonotype was found many times. V usage is TRBV12-3 or TRBV12-4 and J usage is TRBJ1-3; D possibly corresponds to TRBD1 (5 bases). The CDR3 is 14 residues long. V lost 6 bases, J lost 2 bases, and 11 bases lay in between. This CDR3 reads CASSWGGTGNTIYF. The CDR3 nucleotides read TGTGCCAGCAGCTGGGGGGGGACTGGAAACACCATATATTTT.

The genes are TRBV20-1 and TRBJ2-5; D assignment may be TRBD1 or TRBD2 (5 bases each). The CDR3 sequence is 16 residues long. V was shortened by 8 bases and J by 5 bases, with 27 bases between the two germline ends. Per the germline V gene, CDR1 is DFQATT and CDR2 is SNEGSKA (reference sequence). The CDR3 DNA sequence: TGCAGTACACCTAAGCACCTAGCAGGGCAGCGGGAGACCCAGTACTTC. It codes for CSTPKHLAGQRETQYF.

The J gene is TRBJ1-2, the V gene TRBV6-2 or TRBV6-3, with D unresolved. Germline V CDR1 and CDR2: MNHEY, SVGEGT. This CDR3 spans 14 amino acids. With 5 bases removed from V and 8 bases from J, the gap between germline ends came to 18 bases. The CDR3: CASSHAQEDWGYTF. CDR3 nucleotide sequence: TGTGCCAGCAGTCACGCCCAGGAGGATTGGGGCTACACCTTC.

Comments on this clonotype: The CDR3 end shows no conserved phenylalanine or tryptophan, and so a read error is likely. It is unclear where the CDR3 begins or ends on the DNA, so no DNA is shown, and the CDR3 is as TCRdb lists it. The chain uses TRBV11-1 and TRBJ2-7; TRBD1 is taken as the D call from the table, unchecked against the DNA. The length of the CDR3 is 11 amino acids, counting both ends. Germline CDR1 and CDR2: SGHAT and FQDESV (reference sequence). Here the CDR3 reads CASSWDMVLYL.

This clonotype has a handful of counts. V and J are TRBV6-4 and TRBJ2-4, with TRBD2 identical over 7 bases. CDR3 length equals 20 residues. CDR1 and CDR2 (germline): MRHNA, SNTAGT. Trimming cost V 3 bases and J 2 bases; bases outside gene matches: 19. The CDR3 region is CASSETDRAERGGTKNIQYF. The CDR3, as DNA: TGTGCCAGCAGTGAGACAGATAGGGCCGAGCGGGGAGGGACCAAAAACATTCAGTACTTC.

Turning to this clonotype: A read error may account for a junction end that differs from germline. The V gene is TRBV20-1, the J gene TRBJ1-3; D gene unclear. The germline V gene has CDR1 DFQATT and CDR2 SNEGSKA (reference sequence). The CDR3 has 15 residues. The CDR3 DNA reads TGCAGTGCAAATACCGTGGCGGCCTCTGGTAACACCATATATTTT. Its translation: CSANTVAASGNTIYF.

Remarks on this clonotype: It is likely a read error, because the conserved phenylalanine at the end of the CDR3 is missing. No DNA is shown, since the ends of the CDR3 on it are uncertain; the CDR3 is the one TCRdb lists. The chain joins TRBV6-1 to TRBJ2-1; the table assigns TRBD1, which was not confirmed against the DNA. Inclusive of both ends, the CDR3 amounts to 10 amino acids. CDR1 MNHNS and CDR2 SASEGT come from the germline V gene. CDR3 amino acids: CASSGGPGSL.

The CDR3 bases are TGCAGCGTTGAGGTAAATGGGACGAACACTGAAGCTTTCTTT. Translated: CSVEVNGTNTEAFF. The chain couples TRBV29-1 to TRBJ1-1; D possibly corresponds to TRBD1 (5 bases). The V end was cut by 3 bases, the J end by 1 base, with 12 bases between. Germline CDR1 is SQVTM and CDR2 is ANQGSEA. The CDR3 is 14 amino acids.

The CDR3 loop is CASSPGTDTEAFF. The DNA of the CDR3 is TGTGCCAGCAGCCCAGGGACAGACACTGAAGCTTTCTTT. This sequence joins TRBV7-9 and TRBJ1-1, with 7 positions matching TRBD1. Germline CDR1 reads SEHNR; CDR2 reads FQNEAQ (reference sequence). The CDR3 has 13 residues. Trimming cost V 5 bases and J 3 bases; bases outside gene matches: 3.

Note on this clonotype: Its ends do not fully match the called genes, so a read error is possible. CDR3 DNA sequence: TGTGCCAGCAGAGGGACAGAAGTAGATACGCTGTATTTT. Translation: CASRGTEVDTLYF. The chain links TRBV11-1 to TRBJ2-3; 7 bases line up with TRBD1. Per the germline V gene, CDR1 is SGHAT and CDR2 is FQDESV (reference sequence). The CDR3 contains 13 residues.

A note on this clonotype: One junction end disagrees with the germline gene, perhaps due to a read error. This chain connects TRBV20-1 to TRBJ1-1; unclear D gene. This CDR3 is 15 amino acids long. Germline assignment: CDR1 DFQATT and CDR2 SNEGSKA (reference sequence). CDR3 sequence reads: CNARVWGALNTEAFF. In DNA, the CDR3 is TGCAATGCTAGGGTTTGGGGAGCACTGAACACTGAAGCTTTCTTT.

Regarding this clonotype: This may come from a read error, since a much larger clone is one base off. The rearrangement links TRBV6-5 to TRBJ2-1; D unclear. The CDR3 has 14 amino acids. Per germline, CDR1 MNHEY and CDR2 SVGAGI. The CDR3 bases are TGTGCCAGCAGTTACGAGGCGGCTTTCAATAAGCAGTTCTTC. This encodes CASSYEAAFNKQFF.

Comment on this clonotype: The junction does not match germline at one end; this may be a read error. This chain uses TRBV6-5 with TRBJ2-3; D gene ambiguous. CDR3 length: 14 residues. Germline values: CDR1 MNHEY, CDR2 SVGAGI. CDR3 sequence (DNA): TGTGCCAGCATTTCTTTCCGGAGCACAGATACGCTGTATTTT. Translation: CASISFRSTDTLYF.

The chain employs TRBV5-4 and TRBJ2-3; D possibly corresponds to TRBD2 (5 bases). The V gene lost 5 bases and the J gene lost 0 bases, with 13 bases spanning the gap. CDR3 length: 15 amino acids. Per germline, CDR1 SGHNT and CDR2 YYREEE (reference sequence). In nucleotides, the CDR3 is TGTGCCAGCAGGTTAGCTAGCTGGAGCACAGATACGCAGTATTTT. Translated: CASRLASWSTDTQYF.

This clonotype was picked up one time. The germline gene is not matched at one end of the junction; a read error may be the cause. This chain links TRBV4-3 with TRBJ2-5, with TRBD2 as a possible D gene (6 bases). The germline V gene has CDR1 LGHNA and CDR2 YSLEER. CDR3 size: 17 residues. CDR3 sequence (DNA): TGCCCCAGCAGCCTTCGAATCCGGTCCGGGGGTAAAGAGACCCAGCACTTC. Translating it yields CPSSLRIRSGGKETQHF.

Of note for this clonotype: One end of the junction fails to match germline, which may point to a read error. The DNA of the CDR3 is TGCGCCAGCACCGAGGGGGCAACTAATGAAAAAGTGTTTTTT. Translating it yields CASTEGATNEKVFF. The J gene is TRBJ1-4, the V gene TRBV5-1; 7 nucleotides agree with TRBD1. The germline V gene encodes CDR1 SGHRS and CDR2 YFSETQ. The CDR3 length is 14 residues.

Comments on this clonotype: A much larger clone sits a single nucleotide away, making a read error possible. The chain combines TRBV6-1 with TRBJ2-3; D remains unclear. CDR1 is MNHNS, CDR2 SASEGT, per germline. CDR3 length: 15 amino acids. Trimming stripped 5 bases from V and 1 base from J, with 13 bases between. CDR3 residues: CASSFDTGGTDTQYF. In DNA form, the CDR3 reads TGTGCCAGCAGTTTCGATACTGGGGGCACAGATACGCAGTATTTT.

Note on this clonotype: A much larger clone lies a single base off, so this may be a read error. The V and J genes are TRBV10-3 and TRBJ1-1, with no clear D. Deletions cut 3 bases from V and 11 bases from J, with 16 bases between. The CDR3 is 13 amino acids. Per the germline V gene, CDR1 is ENHRY and CDR2 is SYGVKD. The CDR3 sequence: CAISDPTGSHAFF. DNA for the CDR3: TGTGCCATCAGTGACCCCACCGGCTCTCATGCTTTCTTT.

At least ten counts were recorded for this clonotype. This chain links TRBV20-1 with TRBJ2-5, with D uncertain. This CDR3 spans 13 amino acids. V shed 6 bases and J shed 4 bases, with 15 bases lying between them. From germline, CDR1 is DFQATT and CDR2 SNEGSKA (reference sequence). The CDR3 DNA is TGCAGTGCCCCGGGTGGTTCCGGAGAGACCCAGTACTTC. Its translation: CSAPGGSGETQYF.

This clonotype was picked up many times. DNA of the CDR3: TGTGCCAGCAGCCAAATTGCTAGCGGACTCTCCTACGAGCAGTACTTC. It specifies CASSQIASGLSYEQYF. V gene TRBV4-2 combines with J gene TRBJ2-7; 7 nucleotides line up with TRBD2. This CDR3 spans 16 amino acids. Trimming removed 2 bases from V and 0 bases from J; junction bases left unmatched: 7. Germline V gene lookup returns CDR1 LGHNA and CDR2 YNFKEQ.

On this clonotype: This may stem from a read error, because a much larger clone lies one nucleotide away. This rearrangement joins TRBV12-3 or TRBV12-4 to TRBJ1-6; D is unclear. The CDR3 runs 14 residues. CDR3 region: CASSLRRDGSPIHF. The CDR3 nucleotides are TGTGCCAGCAGTTTAAGGAGGGATGGATCACCCATCCACTTT.

The CDR3 nucleotides read TGCGCCAGCAGCCGGACTAGCGGGAGGGCTGACATCCAGTACTTC. Translation: CASSRTSGRADIQYF. The rearrangement uses TRBV4-1 and TRBJ2-5; 15 nucleotides align to TRBD2. Germline loops: CDR1 MGHRA, CDR2 YSYEKL. This CDR3 comprises 15 residues. V lost 4 bases, J lost 10 bases, and 7 bases stayed unmatched.

The J gene is TRBJ1-5, the V gene TRBV10-2, with 10 nucleotides matching TRBD1. CDR1 is WSHSY, CDR2 SAAADI, per germline. J was trimmed by 5 bases and V by 2 bases; bases with no gene match: 6. This CDR3 spans 16 amino acids. The CDR3 DNA is TGCGCCAGCAGTGAGCCGGACAGGGGGGCGGATCAGCCCCAGCATTTT. Protein product: CASSEPDRGADQPQHF.

This clonotype was found a few times. A clone one base away is much larger, so this may be a read error. The chain employs TRBV29-1 and TRBJ1-1; the D gene is possibly TRBD1 (5 bases). From germline, CDR1 is SQVTM and CDR2 ANQGSEA. This CDR3 contains 13 residues. CDR3 bases: TGCAGCGTTGTACACGGACAAGGCTCTGAAGTTTTCTTT. Amino acids: CSVVHGQGSEVFF.

On this clonotype itself: With a much larger clone just one base away, this may be a read error. J is TRBJ2-3 and V is TRBV6-5; D call uncertain. The ends were cut back, 0 bases at V and 6 bases at J, with 10 bases in the middle. The CDR3 extends over 14 amino acids. The germline V gene encodes CDR1 MNHEY and CDR2 SVGAGI. The CDR3 DNA sequence: TGTGCCAGCAGTTACTCCTCTAAGGCGGATACGCAGTATTTT. This encodes CASSYSSKADTQYF.

A few counts support this clonotype. This may be a read error: a much more frequent sequence differs by one nucleotide. The J gene is TRBJ1-2, the V gene TRBV12-3 or TRBV12-4; D unresolved. Deletions cut 2 bases from V and 8 bases from J, with 15 bases between. The CDR3 runs to 14 residues. CDR3 nucleotides: TGTGCCAGCAGTTTAAACGTCGTCTTCGGGGGCTACACCTTC. It codes for CASSLNVVFGGYTF.

As to this clonotype: The final CDR3 position lacks the conserved phenylalanine or tryptophan, pointing to a likely read error. The chain combines TRBV6-5 with TRBJ2-5; 7 nucleotides align to TRBD1. There are 15 residues in the CDR3. CDR1 and CDR2 from the germline V gene are MNHEY and SVGAGI. In DNA, the CDR3 is TGTGCTATCAGTCCCTGGACAGGACAAGAGAGGACCCAGTACTTA. Translated: CAISPWTGQERTQYL.

Regarding this clonotype: The junction departs from germline at one end; a sequencing error may be responsible. This CDR3 reads CVSSYAGTGSNEQYF. CDR3 in DNA: TGTGTCAGCAGTTACGCCGGGACAGGGTCCAACGAACAGTACTTC. This chain joins TRBV6-2 or TRBV6-3 and TRBJ2-7, with 9 nucleotides matching TRBD1. Per germline, CDR1 MNHEY and CDR2 SVGEGT. This CDR3 has 15 amino acids.